Detailed here is one TCR beta chain. This specimen belongs to a study of blood T cell repertoires in COVID-19. Study overall: There were acute and convalescent COVID-19 samples, and they came from the United States, Italy and Spain. Sample material is recorded as cDNA or gDNA derived from T cells, B-cell-depleted T cells, or PBMCs.

Germline V gene data show CDR1 as MNHNY and CDR2 as SVGAGI (reference sequence). V gave up 6 bases and J gave up 1 base; unmatched junction bases: 10. There are 16 residues in the CDR3. TCRdb's copy holds only in-frame clones and misses some; the assay was immunoSEQ multiplex PCR. The sample consists of 200,000 to 300,000 clones, 85% to 90% of them appearing once. The chain couples TRBV6-6 to TRBJ2-3; 7 bases are a match to TRBD1. This receptor was taken from a middle-aged woman who had recovered from COVID-19. Sequences were obtained from peripheral blood. The CDR3 spells CASRRSGQFRTDTQYF. CDR3 DNA: TGTGCCAGCAGGCGCTCGGGACAGTTTCGCACAGATACGCAGTATTTT.